This T cell receptor (beta chain) was captured in a study of blood T cells in healthy people across ages. Study overall: About one barcoded beta molecule was captured per two T cells (by template switching).

This CDR3 comprises 15 residues. Per the germline V gene, CDR1 is SGHTA and CDR2 is FQGNSA. J was trimmed by 3 bases and V by 4 bases; bases with no gene match: 7. A second PCR of roughly 6 to 12 cycles used a sample-barcoded 5' primer and a J-beta primer mix. Every cDNA molecule carried a tag from a template-switch adaptor bearing 12 random nucleotides. TCRdb used MiXCR to reprocess the 5' RACE reads, holding one entry per CDR3 protein. The sample consists of hundreds of thousands of distinct CDR3 sequences, about 20% of them appearing once. The authors drew roughly 9.8 milliliters of peripheral blood from each donor. Per-sample PBMC isolation yielded at least 6.5 million cells.

The chain links TRBV7-2 to TRBJ2-5; 8 positions match TRBD1. The receptor was derived from a man in his sixties or seventies in good health. Sample: blood. CDR3 sequence (DNA): TGTGCCAGCAGCTCCCTCGGACAGGGTGAAGAGACCCAGTACTTC. The encoded protein is CASSSLGQGEETQYF.